Shown below are 22 T cell receptor beta chains from a single sample sequenced in a study of T cells in localized non-small cell lung cancer. Generated by immunoSEQ multiplex PCR, the TCRdb table keeps only in-frame clones and is missing some. The data contain 20,000 to 25,000 clones, roughly 90% of them singletons. Sequenced material: peripheral blood, taken before any cancer treatment. These TCRs come from a female donor older than 55 with stage I lung adenocarcinoma.

The genes are TRBV5-4 and TRBJ2-1, with a tentative D call TRBD1 (6 bases). This CDR3 contains 14 residues. Trimming took 3 bases from V and 6 from J, leaving 13 bases between them. The germline CDR1 and CDR2 sequences are SGHNT and YYREEE (reference sequence). CDR3 amino acids: CASSSTGLANEQFF. Here the CDR3 DNA reads TGTGCCAGCAGCTCGACAGGTCTGGCCAATGAGCAGTTCTTC.

V is TRBV5-1 and J is TRBJ1-6; D is possibly TRBD1 (5 bases). CDR1 SGHRS and CDR2 YFSETQ come from the germline V gene. Trimming took off 0 bases at V and 10 bases at J, with 14 bases between the two ends. The CDR3 totals 15 residues. CDR3 DNA sequence: TGCGCCAGCAGCTTGGAGGGCGAGGGGAAATCACCCCTCCACTTT. The encoded protein is CASSLEGEGKSPLHF.

The chain carries TRBV2 and TRBJ1-2; a weak D match, TRBD1 (5 bases). V shed 4 bases and J shed 7 bases, with 13 bases lying between them. The length of the CDR3 is 13 residues. Per germline, CDR1 SNHLY and CDR2 FYNNEI. The chain's CDR3 is CASSVQGTIGYTF. CDR3 DNA: TGTGCCAGCAGTGTTCAGGGTACTATTGGCTACACCTTC.

This chain links TRBV5-1 with TRBJ2-5, with no clear D. The V gene lost 2 bases and the J gene lost 4 bases, with 9 bases spanning the gap. This CDR3 has 13 amino acids. Per the germline V gene, CDR1 is SGHRS and CDR2 is YFSETQ. CDR3 DNA sequence: TGCGCCAGCAGCTTCATTCCCCGAGAGACCCAGTACTTC. Its protein product is CASSFIPRETQYF.

The rearrangement uses TRBV5-1 and TRBJ2-6; D gene unclear. V was clipped by 4 bases and J by 0 bases, with 5 bases between them. CDR1 and CDR2 (germline): SGHRS, YFSETQ. This CDR3 has 14 residues. In DNA, the CDR3 is TGCGCCAGCAGCCAGGTCTCTGGGGCCAACGTCCTGACTTTC. Translated, it gives CASSQVSGANVLTF.

This clone showed up just a few times. The chain carries TRBV4-1 and TRBJ1-1, with TRBD1 as a possible D gene (6 bases). CDR1 is MGHRA and CDR2 is YSYEKL in the germline V gene. The CDR3 sequence is 14 residues long. The V and J ends lost 3 bases and 11 bases respectively, with 19 bases between them. The CDR3 sequence: CASSQRRDSQGAFF. The CDR3 region has the DNA TGCGCCAGCAGCCAGCGCCGGGACTCCCAGGGGGCTTTCTTT.

This clone occurred a few times. The CDR3 nucleotides are TGCGCCAGCAGCTGGACAGCCAACACTGAAGCTTTCTTT. Residues: CASSWTANTEAFF. This rearrangement joins TRBV5-1 to TRBJ1-1; a weak D match, TRBD1 (6 bases). The V gene lost 3 bases and the J gene lost 2 bases, with 8 bases spanning the gap. Germline V gives CDR1 SGHRS, CDR2 YFSETQ. This CDR3 is 13 amino acids long.

This clone has more than one count but fewer than ten. The chain recombines TRBV4-1 with TRBJ1-6; D may be TRBD1 (5 bases). V was clipped by 4 bases and J by 5 bases, with 15 bases between them. Germline V gene data show CDR1 as MGHRA and CDR2 as YSYEKL. The CDR3 is 16 residues long. This CDR3 is CASSPTEAGNNSPLHF. The CDR3, as DNA: TGCGCCAGCAGCCCCACAGAGGCAGGGAATAATTCACCCCTCCACTTT.

The CDR3: CASSVATSGRAETQYF. The CDR3 DNA reads TGTGCCAGCAGCGTAGCGACTAGCGGGAGGGCGGAGACCCAGTACTTC. V gene TRBV9 combines with J gene TRBJ2-5; 14 nucleotides line up with TRBD2. The CDR3 has 16 residues. V shed 0 bases and J 5 bases; nucleotides not matched to a gene: 3. Germline lookup yields CDR1 SGDLS and CDR2 YYNGEE. The full variable domain, rest sourced from reference TRBV9 and TRBJ2-5, is DSGVTQTPKHLITATGQRVTLRCSPRSGDLSVYWYQQSLDQGLQFLIQYYNGEERAKGNILERFSAQQFPDLHSELNLSSLELGDSALYFCASSVATSGRAETQYFGPGTRLLVL.

The chain recombines TRBV19 with TRBJ1-1, with D hard to call. Germline CDR1 and CDR2: LNHDA and SQIVND (reference sequence). The CDR3 has 15 residues. Trimming took 4 bases from V and 0 from J, leaving 12 bases between them. CDR3 coding DNA: TGTGCCAGTAGTAGGGAGGCCAGCTTGAACACTGAAGCTTTCTTT. It translates to CASSREASLNTEAFF.

The rearrangement joins TRBV5-1 to TRBJ2-7, with TRBD1 identical over 8 bases. The CDR3 has 14 residues. From germline, CDR1 is SGHRS and CDR2 YFSETQ. The V and J ends lost 3 bases and 0 bases, in that order; junction bases with no gene match: 2. The CDR3 coding sequence is TGCGCCAGCAGCTCGACAGGGGACTCCTACGAGCAGTACTTC. Translating gives CASSSTGDSYEQYF.

The J gene is TRBJ1-5, the V gene TRBV11-3, with 8 positions matching TRBD1. After removal of 4 bases from V and 5 bases from J, the junction contained 1 base not matched to a gene. The CDR3 sequence is 13 residues long. The germline V gene has CDR1 SGHNT and CDR2 YENEEA. In nucleotides, the CDR3 is TGTGCCAGCAGCTCGGACAGGGATCAGCCCCAGCATTTT. Its protein is CASSSDRDQPQHF.

The chain links TRBV11-2 to TRBJ1-1; D possibly corresponds to TRBD1 (6 bases). V was clipped by 2 bases and J by 6 bases, with 10 bases between them. CDR1 is SGHAT, CDR2 FQNNGV, per germline. The CDR3 sequence is 13 residues long. The CDR3 sequence: CASSLTGRAEAFF. CDR3 sequence (DNA): TGTGCCAGCAGCTTAACAGGGAGGGCTGAAGCTTTCTTT.

This CDR3 reads CASTAQLDSNQPQHF. In DNA, the CDR3 is TGCGCCAGCACGGCCCAGCTGGATAGCAATCAGCCCCAGCATTTT. V is TRBV10-2 and J is TRBJ1-5, with D uncertain. CDR3 size: 15 residues. Trimming pared 7 bases from V and 0 bases from J, leaving 13 bases between. Per the germline V gene, CDR1 is WSHSY and CDR2 is SAAADI.

The rearrangement joins TRBV7-9 to TRBJ1-4; 7 bases agree with TRBD1. This CDR3 is 15 amino acids long. V lost 1 base, J lost 4 bases, and 3 bases stayed unmatched. The germline gives CDR1 SEHNR, CDR2 FQNEAQ (reference sequence). This chain's CDR3 is CASSLGDSLNEKLFF. In DNA, the CDR3 is TGTGCCAGCAGCTTAGGGGACAGTCTTAATGAAAAACTGTTTTTT.

This clone appeared a single time. The chain uses TRBV18 and TRBJ2-7; no definite D call. The CDR3 length is 13 residues. The V and J ends lost 3 bases and 4 bases respectively, with 10 bases between them. The germline CDR1 and CDR2 sequences are KGHSH and LQKENI. The CDR3 reads CASSPVSQYEQYF. CDR3 sequence (DNA): TGTGCCAGCTCACCTGTCAGCCAATACGAGCAGTACTTC.

The rearrangement uses TRBV9 and TRBJ2-5; 7 positions agree with TRBD2. This CDR3 is 14 amino acids long. J lost 3 bases, V lost 0 bases, and 2 bases had no gene match. The germline gives CDR1 SGDLS, CDR2 YYNGEE. This CDR3 reads CASSVAGREETQYF. CDR3 DNA: TGTGCCAGCAGCGTAGCTGGGAGGGAAGAGACCCAGTACTTC.

The rearrangement joins TRBV6-5 to TRBJ2-1; a weak D match, TRBD1 (5 bases). Germline CDR1 reads MNHEY; CDR2 reads SVGAGI. Trimming cost V 5 bases and J 6 bases, with 14 bases left between them. The CDR3 contains 14 residues. CDR3 loop: CASSPPTGTNEQFF. In DNA, the CDR3 is TGTGCCAGCAGTCCCCCAACAGGCACCAATGAGCAGTTCTTC.

This CDR3 is CSVLPQFQETQYF. The CDR3 DNA is TGCAGCGTCCTACCCCAGTTTCAAGAGACCCAGTACTTC. This rearrangement joins TRBV29-1 to TRBJ2-5; D is unresolved. CDR1 and CDR2 from the germline V gene are SQVTM and ANQGSEA. V shed 6 bases and J shed 2 bases, with 13 bases lying between them. This CDR3 region has 13 residues.

This rearrangement joins TRBV7-9 to TRBJ1-5; 12 bases are shared with TRBD1. Losses at the gene ends were 5 bases for V and 3 bases for J; bases not matched to a gene: 8. Germline values: CDR1 SEHNR, CDR2 FQNEAQ (reference sequence). This CDR3 is 17 amino acids long. This CDR3 is CASSPGTGGSLNQPQHF. The CDR3 DNA follows: TGTGCCAGCAGCCCCGGGACAGGGGGCTCACTCAATCAGCCCCAGCATTTT.

The gene calls are TRBV27 and TRBJ2-5; TRBD2 aligns across 12 bases. J gave up 7 bases and V 6 bases, and 15 bases lay outside the gene matches. Germline V gene sequence: CDR1 MNHEY, CDR2 SMNVEV (reference sequence). This CDR3 has 17 residues. The DNA of the CDR3 is TGTGCCAGCAGCAGGGGACTAGCGGGCCCCTACCCCAGGACCCAGTACTTC. Its translation: CASSRGLAGPYPRTQYF.

To note about this clone: Sequence at one end of the junction differs from germline and may be a read error. This chain joins TRBV7-7 and TRBJ2-3, with D tentatively TRBD1 or TRBD2 (5 bases each). Germline V gene lookup returns CDR1 SSHAT and CDR2 FNYEAQ (reference sequence). This CDR3 spans 15 amino acids. The CDR3 DNA reads as TGTGCTAGCAGCCCACGGGGCGAGGAGACAGATACGCAGTATTTT. It is translated as CASSPRGEETDTQYF.